This passage covers 29 T cell receptor beta chains from one sample sequenced in a study of T cell responses to AZD1222 COVID-19 vaccine. Here immunoSEQ multiplex PCR was the method, and the copy in TCRdb shows in-frame clones only, minus some. Of about 190,000 clones listed, about nine tenths are singletons. Source: peripheral blood, taken on day 0 of MenACWY control vaccination. Every receptor here comes from an adult in good health.

In this sample, this clone turned up once. The chain links TRBV5-1 to TRBJ1-3, with D unresolved. Germline CDR1 reads SGHRS; CDR2 reads YFSETQ. The V end was cut by 4 bases, the J end by 2 bases, with 7 bases between. The CDR3 has 13 residues. CDR3 sequence reads: CASSLGTGNTIYF. The CDR3 DNA follows: TGCGCCAGCAGCCTGGGGACTGGAAACACCATATATTTT.

The V call is TRBV19, the J call TRBJ2-3, with a possible D match to TRBD2 (5 bases). CDR1 is LNHDA and CDR2 is SQIVND in the germline V gene (reference sequence). This CDR3 contains 13 residues. Trimming pared 3 bases from V and 4 bases from J, leaving 8 bases between. This chain's CDR3 is CASSMRAADTQYF. The CDR3 DNA is TGTGCCAGTAGTATGAGGGCGGCAGATACGCAGTATTTT.

This clone was observed a handful of times. The J gene is TRBJ1-2, the V gene TRBV4-1; 7 bases agree with TRBD1. The CDR3 runs to 13 residues. Per the germline V gene, CDR1 is MGHRA and CDR2 is YSYEKL. V lost 3 bases and J lost 3; bases outside the gene matches: 1. The CDR3 loop reads CASSQDRYYGYTF. The CDR3 nucleotides read TGCGCCAGCAGCCAGGACAGGTACTATGGCTACACCTTC.

The J gene is TRBJ2-7, the V gene TRBV13; TRBD1 or TRBD2 may be the D gene (5 bases each). Trimming took 4 bases from V and 4 from J, leaving 11 bases between them. Per the germline V gene, CDR1 is PRHDT and CDR2 is FYEKMQ (reference sequence). The CDR3 consists of 13 residues. The CDR3 DNA follows: TGTGCCAGCAGCTCCGGGTGGGGGTACGAGCAGTACTTC. Its protein product is CASSSGWGYEQYF.

V and J are TRBV28 and TRBJ2-1; D is possibly TRBD2 (5 bases). The CDR3 has 19 amino acids. V was shortened by 5 bases and J by 0 bases, with 23 bases between the two germline ends. Germline loops: CDR1 MDHEN, CDR2 SYDVKM. The CDR3 DNA is TGTGCCAGCAGTACTCAGGTAATGAGGGCAGCAAGCTCCTACAATGAGCAGTTCTTC. Protein: CASSTQVMRAASSYNEQFF.

Only one count was recorded for this clone. The chain uses TRBV27 and TRBJ2-1; possibly TRBD2 for D (5 bases). Trimming took off 6 bases at V and 2 bases at J, with 20 bases between the two ends. Germline CDR1 MNHEY, CDR2 SMNVEV (reference sequence). CDR3 length: 17 residues. CDR3 sequence: CASRLSAWAGPYNEQFF. The CDR3 DNA sequence: TGTGCCAGCAGACTTTCCGCCTGGGCGGGCCCCTACAATGAGCAGTTCTTC.

The chain carries TRBV2 and TRBJ2-7, with D perhaps TRBD2 (7 bases). This CDR3 has 15 amino acids. The V and J ends lost 4 bases and 0 bases respectively, with 13 bases between them. CDR1 and CDR2 (germline): SNHLY, FYNNEI. The CDR3: CASSGGGPLSYEQYF. CDR3 coding DNA: TGTGCCAGCAGTGGGGGGGGGCCACTCTCCTACGAGCAGTACTTC.

The chain uses TRBV7-2 and TRBJ2-7; 7 bases match TRBD1. Germline loops: CDR1 SGHTA, CDR2 FQGNSA. V lost 3 bases and J lost 0; bases outside the gene matches: 5. This CDR3 contains 15 residues. CDR3 coding DNA: TGTGCCAGCAGCTTCGGGACAGCTAGCTCCTACGAGCAGTACTTC. This gives the protein CASSFGTASSYEQYF. Full variable domain (remainder filled in from reference TRBV7-2 and TRBJ2-7): GAGVSQSPSNKVTEKGKDVELRCDPISGHTALYWYRQSLGQGLEFLIYFQGNSAPDKSGLPSDRFSAERTGGSVSTLTIQRTQQEDSAVYLCASSFGTASSYEQYFGPGTRLTVT.

V usage is TRBV18 and J usage is TRBJ2-6; no definite D call. Germline loops: CDR1 KGHSH, CDR2 LQKENI. The CDR3 runs to 14 residues. With 6 bases removed from V and 0 bases from J, the gap between germline ends came to 6 bases. CDR3 protein: CASSPSSGANVLTF. The DNA for the CDR3 is TGTGCCAGCTCCCCGAGCTCTGGGGCCAACGTCCTGACTTTC.

DNA of the CDR3: TGTGCCACCAGTGGGAGTGGGGGGACGTACAATGAGCAGTTCTTC. This gives the protein CATSGSGGTYNEQFF. The chain couples TRBV24-1 to TRBJ2-1; D may be TRBD2 (6 bases). The germline V gene encodes CDR1 KGHDR and CDR2 SFDVKD. The CDR3 totals 15 residues. With 5 bases removed from V and 4 bases from J, the gap between germline ends came to 14 bases.

The V and J genes are TRBV6-1 and TRBJ2-2; D remains ambiguous. CDR3 length: 19 residues. The ends were cut back, 2 bases at V and 0 bases at J, with 19 bases in the middle. Germline V lookup: CDR1 MNHNS, CDR2 SASEGT. The CDR3 loop is CASSERVFGRRTNTGELFF. The CDR3 nucleotides are TGTGCCAGCAGTGAACGGGTCTTTGGCAGGCGAACGAACACCGGGGAGCTGTTTTTT.

This chain joins TRBV19 and TRBJ2-1; no clear D gene. This CDR3 spans 15 amino acids. V was shortened by 3 bases and J by 0 bases, with 9 bases between the two germline ends. Per the germline V gene, CDR1 is LNHDA and CDR2 is SQIVND (reference sequence). CDR3: CASSMELSSYNEQFF. CDR3 sequence (DNA): TGTGCCAGTAGTATGGAGTTGAGCTCCTACAATGAGCAGTTCTTC.

V is TRBV21-1 and J is TRBJ2-3. TRBV21-1 is recorded as a pseudogene. The CDR3 length is 16 residues. CDR3 in amino acids: CASSNNTLRVTDTQYF. In DNA, the CDR3 is TGTGCCAGCAGCAATAACACCCTTAGGGTCACAGATACGCAGTATTTT.

The rearrangement links TRBV9 to TRBJ1-2; 8 bases line up with TRBD1. Germline trimming cut 2 bases from V and 5 bases from J; bases unmatched to any gene: 2. This CDR3 is built from 13 residues. Germline CDR1 is SGDLS and CDR2 is YYNGEE. The CDR3 DNA is TGTGCCAGCAGCGTCAGGACAGGGTATGGCTACACCTTC. Its translation is CASSVRTGYGYTF.

The V call is TRBV28, the J call TRBJ2-7, with D hard to call. V lost 2 bases, J lost 3 bases, and 5 bases lay in between. Germline V CDR1 and CDR2: MDHEN, SYDVKM. There are 12 residues in the CDR3. Here the CDR3 reads CASSLGVYEQYF. As DNA, the CDR3 is TGTGCCAGCAGTTTAGGAGTCTACGAGCAGTACTTC.

The chain carries TRBV5-1 and TRBJ2-3; D not resolved. Trimming cost V 0 bases and J 1 base, with 15 bases left between them. Germline loops: CDR1 SGHRS, CDR2 YFSETQ. The CDR3 contains 17 residues. In nucleotides, the CDR3 is TGCGCCAGCAGCTTGGGGGTCCCTAGGGTTGGCACAGATACGCAGTATTTT. It translates to CASSLGVPRVGTDTQYF. Full variable domain (outside the CDR3, taken from reference TRBV5-1 and TRBJ2-3): KAGVTQTPRYLIKTRGQQVTLSCSPISGHRSVSWYQQTPGQGLQFLFEYFSETQRNKGNFPGRFSGRQFSNSRSEMNVSTLELGDSALYLCASSLGVPRVGTDTQYFGPGTRLTVL.

V is TRBV29-1 and J is TRBJ1-1; D not resolved. CDR1 and CDR2 (germline): SQVTM, ANQGSEA. This CDR3 has 13 residues. V shed 6 bases and J shed 1 base, with 12 bases lying between them. The CDR3 sequence: CSVGGSGNTEAFF. For the CDR3, the DNA is TGCAGCGTAGGAGGATCGGGGAACACTGAAGCTTTCTTT. The whole variable domain, remainder taken from reference TRBV29-1 and TRBJ1-1, is SAVISQKPSRDICQRGTSLTIQCQVDSQVTMMFWYRQQPGQSLTLIATANQGSEATYESGFVIDKFPISRPNLTFSTLTVSNMSPEDSSIYLCSVGGSGNTEAFFGQGTRLTVV.

The chain employs TRBV20-1 and TRBJ2-1, with D possibly being TRBD2 (6 bases). This CDR3 has 11 amino acids. From germline, CDR1 is DFQATT and CDR2 SNEGSKA (reference sequence). The CDR3 is CSGTRVDEQFF. CDR3 sequence (DNA): TGCAGCGGGACTCGCGTCGATGAGCAGTTCTTC.

The CDR3 is CASSLEQGGSNEQFF. In DNA form, the CDR3 reads TGTGCCAGCAGCTTGGAACAGGGGGGTTCCAATGAGCAGTTCTTC. The chain is built from TRBV5-5 and TRBJ2-1, with 8 bases fitting TRBD1. Per the germline V gene, CDR1 is SGHKS and CDR2 is YYEKEE (reference sequence). After removal of 0 bases from V and 6 bases from J, the junction contained 5 bases not matched to a gene. This CDR3 comprises 15 residues.

The chain is built from TRBV3-1 (or the pseudogene TRBV3-2) and TRBJ2-4, with 7 bases identical to TRBD2. Germline trimming cut 4 bases from V and 2 bases from J; bases unmatched to any gene: 5. Germline CDR1 and CDR2: LGHDT and YNNKEL (reference sequence). The CDR3 contains 15 residues. The CDR3 loop reads CASSRRGRTKNIQYF. As DNA, the CDR3 is TGTGCCAGCAGCCGGCGCGGGAGAACCAAAAACATTCAGTACTTC.

The chain employs TRBV5-1 and TRBJ2-7; perhaps TRBD1 as D (6 bases). The CDR3 runs 15 residues. Germline CDR1 SGHRS, CDR2 YFSETQ. Trimming removed 3 bases from V and 3 bases from J, with 16 bases in between. This CDR3 is CASSSRSTGGYEQYF. In nucleotides, the CDR3 is TGCGCCAGCAGCTCTAGGTCGACAGGAGGCTACGAGCAGTACTTC.

V and J are TRBV19 and TRBJ2-7; TRBD2 aligns across 8 bases. The germline gives CDR1 LNHDA, CDR2 SQIVND (reference sequence). V lost 6 bases, J lost 3 bases, and 7 bases stayed unmatched. The CDR3 sequence is 14 residues long. The CDR3 is CASSRGGLDYEQYF. The CDR3 DNA sequence: TGTGCCAGTAGCCGAGGGGGACTAGACTACGAGCAGTACTTC.

This clone was seen only a few times. This chain links TRBV7-9 with TRBJ2-2; D possibly corresponds to TRBD1 (6 bases). In germline, CDR1 is SEHNR, CDR2 FQNEAQ (reference sequence). CDR3 length: 14 residues. The V and J ends lost 5 bases and 3 bases respectively, with 10 bases between them. CDR3 loop: CASSRTADTGELFF. The CDR3 DNA sequence: TGTGCCAGCAGCCGGACAGCCGACACCGGGGAGCTGTTTTTT.

The chain uses TRBV6-5 and TRBJ2-1; TRBD1 matches at 9 bases. J lost 8 bases, V lost 5 bases, and 4 bases had no gene match. CDR1 and CDR2 (germline): MNHEY, SVGAGI. The CDR3 has 13 residues. The CDR3 here is CASSHTGGDEQFF. The CDR3 DNA is TGTGCCAGCAGTCACACAGGGGGCGATGAGCAGTTCTTC.

The chain joins TRBV25-1 to TRBJ1-3; weak D call: TRBD1 (6 bases). This CDR3 contains 14 residues. CDR1 and CDR2 from the germline V gene are MGHDK and SYGVNS. Trimming stripped 3 bases from V and 4 bases from J, with 10 bases between. In nucleotides, the CDR3 is TGTGCCAGCAGTGATAGCCAGGGGGGAAACACCATATATTTT. This gives the protein CASSDSQGGNTIYF.

The gene calls are TRBV7-2 and TRBJ1-3; no definite D call. Trimming pared 5 bases from V and 0 bases from J, leaving 5 bases between. This CDR3 is built from 13 residues. Germline lookup yields CDR1 SGHTA and CDR2 FQGNSA. CDR3 amino acids: CASSESSGNTIYF. CDR3 nucleotides: TGTGCCAGCAGCGAGAGCTCTGGAAACACCATATATTTT.

V and J are TRBV19 and TRBJ1-4; no firm D call. This CDR3 comprises 16 residues. V was cut by 4 bases and J by 0 bases, with 12 bases left in between. Germline V CDR1 and CDR2: LNHDA, SQIVND (reference sequence). The CDR3 sequence is CASSTLQAATNEKLFF. CDR3 in DNA: TGTGCCAGTAGTACCTTACAAGCTGCAACTAATGAAAAACTGTTTTTT.

This clone appeared once. The V and J genes are TRBV19 and TRBJ1-3; tentative D call: TRBD1 (6 bases). V lost 6 bases, J lost 2 bases, and 11 bases lay in between. Germline V gene data show CDR1 as LNHDA and CDR2 as SQIVND (reference sequence). The CDR3 consists of 14 residues. The CDR3 region is CASRRTETGNTIYF. Written as DNA, the CDR3 is TGTGCCAGTAGGAGGACAGAGACTGGAAACACCATATATTTT.

Here the CDR3 DNA reads TGTGCCAGCAGCCCCCCCCCTAGACTACCCGGCGCGGACGAGCAGTACTTC. It yields the protein CASSPPPRLPGADEQYF. The chain is built from TRBV5-6 and TRBJ2-7; D might be TRBD2 (5 bases). V lost 4 bases and J 5 bases, leaving 25 bases between the germline ends. This CDR3 is built from 17 residues. Germline CDR1 is SGHDT and CDR2 is YYEEEE. The entire variable domain, with the rest obtained from reference TRBV5-6 and TRBJ2-7, is as follows: DAGVTQSPTHLIKTRGQQVTLRCSPKSGHDTVSWYQQALGQGPQFIFQYYEEEERQRGNFPDRFSGHQFPNYSSELNVNALLLGDSALYLCASSPPPRLPGADEQYFGPGTRLTVT.